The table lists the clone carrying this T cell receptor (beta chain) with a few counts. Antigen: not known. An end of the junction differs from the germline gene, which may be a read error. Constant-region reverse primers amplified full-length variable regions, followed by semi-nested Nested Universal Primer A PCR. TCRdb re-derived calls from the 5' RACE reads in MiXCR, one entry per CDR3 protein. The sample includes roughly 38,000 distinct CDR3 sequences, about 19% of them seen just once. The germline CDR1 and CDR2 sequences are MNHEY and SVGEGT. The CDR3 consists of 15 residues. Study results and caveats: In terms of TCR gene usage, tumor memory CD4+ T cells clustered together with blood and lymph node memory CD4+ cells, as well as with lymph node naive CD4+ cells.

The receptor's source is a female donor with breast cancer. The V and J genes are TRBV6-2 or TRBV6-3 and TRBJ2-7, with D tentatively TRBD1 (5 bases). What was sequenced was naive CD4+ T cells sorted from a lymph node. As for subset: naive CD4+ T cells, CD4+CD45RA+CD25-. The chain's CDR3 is CASSSETALSYERYF. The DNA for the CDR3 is TGTGCCAGCAGTTCAGAGACAGCCCTCTCCTACGAGCGGTACTTC.